This T cell receptor (beta chain) was sequenced for a study of shared T cell receptors in the human thymus. CDR1 and CDR2 from the germline V gene are MNHEY and SMNVEV (reference sequence). V was pared by 6 bases and J by 9 bases, with 16 bases of the junction left unmatched. This CDR3 is built from 18 residues. Clones were sequenced by immunoSEQ multiplex PCR, and TCRdb holds only the in-frame ones, with some missing. Among hundreds of thousands of clones listed, around 82% were seen once. This sample also appeared in a second study, on human thymus T cells. Turning to that study: Thymus specimens were resections from corrective heart surgery. In unrelated individuals, thymic repertoires overlapped highly, according to related research.

This TCR was recovered from a boy younger than two with a congenital heart defect. The V call is TRBV27, the J call TRBJ2-1; the match to TRBD2 covers 14 bases. Material for sequencing was thymocytes. Here the CDR3 reads CASRPGLAGAPFSGEQFF. The CDR3 region has the DNA TGTGCCAGCAGGCCGGGACTAGCGGGAGCACCCTTCTCGGGTGAGCAGTTCTTC.